Reported below is one T cell receptor beta chain. Its antigen is still unknown. Trimming stripped 5 bases from V and 5 bases from J, with 15 bases between. CDR1 is SNHLY, CDR2 FYNNEI, per germline. This CDR3 comprises 15 residues. PCR involved 60 Vbeta and 13 Jbeta primers. Sequencing was performed with immunoSEQ multiplex PCR; in TCRdb, only in-frame clones are kept and a portion is missing. The data show about 130,000 clones, with about 79% seen just once and 2.5% to 3.5% held by the top ten. This entry is derived from a study of cytomegalovirus exposure and HLA in healthy donors. Study results and limitations: Some public TCRs appeared in many individuals, while most sequences were rare.

The chain combines TRBV2 with TRBJ2-2; no firm D call. Input material: PBMCs. The receptor was isolated from a woman under 30 in good health and CMV-seropositive. CDR3 DNA sequence: TGTGCCAGCAGTCCACCCACGGAGTGGACCGGGGAGCTGTTTTTT. It specifies CASSPPTEWTGELFF.